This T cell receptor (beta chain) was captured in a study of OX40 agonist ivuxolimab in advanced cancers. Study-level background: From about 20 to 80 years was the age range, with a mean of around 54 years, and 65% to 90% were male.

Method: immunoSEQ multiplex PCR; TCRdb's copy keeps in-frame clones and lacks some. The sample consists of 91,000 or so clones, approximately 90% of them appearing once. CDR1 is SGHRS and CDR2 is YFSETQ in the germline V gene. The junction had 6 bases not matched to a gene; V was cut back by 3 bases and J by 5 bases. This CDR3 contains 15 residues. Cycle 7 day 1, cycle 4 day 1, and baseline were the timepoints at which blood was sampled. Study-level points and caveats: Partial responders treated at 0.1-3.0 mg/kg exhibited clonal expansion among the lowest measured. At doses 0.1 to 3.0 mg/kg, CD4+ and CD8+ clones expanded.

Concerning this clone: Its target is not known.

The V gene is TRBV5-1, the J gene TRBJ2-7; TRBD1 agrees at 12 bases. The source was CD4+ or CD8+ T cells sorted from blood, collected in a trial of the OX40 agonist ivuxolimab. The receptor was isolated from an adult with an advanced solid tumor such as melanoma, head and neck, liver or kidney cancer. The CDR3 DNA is TGCGCCAGCAGCTCCAGCGGGACAGGGGGCAACGAGCAGTACTTC. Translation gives CASSSSGTGGNEQYF.